These T cell receptor beta chains were read from a single sample in a study of Ad26.COV2.S vaccination and SARS-CoV-2 variants. TCRdb's copy holds only in-frame clones and misses some; the assay was immunoSEQ multiplex PCR. The profile shows under 500,000 clones, around 92% of them singletons. The sequencing used peripheral blood, collected in a trial of Ad26.COV2.S vaccine versus placebo. The receptors come from a person aged 18 to 65 who received the Ad26.COV2.S COVID-19 vaccine or a placebo. The CDR3 runs from the conserved cysteine through the conserved F or W. A D gene is named only where the DNA matches it firmly. Clone size is shown for a subset of rows, as once, few, many or a class of expanded clone.

CDR3 protein: CASSKIGPGPPPGGTEAFF
CDR3 DNA: TGTGCCAGTAGTAAAATTGGGCCGGGGCCTCCCCCGGGGGGCACTGAAGCTTTCTTT
D gene: -
J gene: TRBJ1-1
clone size: -
V gene: TRBV19

CDR3 protein: CASINGGNSPLHF
CDR3 DNA: TGTGCCAGCATCAACGGGGGAAATTCACCCCTCCACTTT
D gene: -
J gene: TRBJ1-6
clone size: once
V gene: TRBV6-1

CDR3 protein: CASSPVLGVGYGYTF
CDR3 DNA: TGTGCCAGCTCACCAGTCCTCGGCGTAGGCTATGGCTACACCTTC
D gene: -
J gene: TRBJ1-2
clone size: -
V gene: TRBV18

CDR3 protein: CASSLGGRIFNYQETQYF
CDR3 DNA: TGTGCCAGCAGCCTGGGAGGACGGATTTTTAACTACCAAGAGACCCAGTACTTC
D gene: -
J gene: TRBJ2-5
clone size: -
V gene: TRBV7-8

CDR3 protein: CASSQAQSEQYF
CDR3 DNA: TGTGCCAGCAGCCAAGCGCAGTCCGAGCAGTACTTC
D gene: -
J gene: TRBJ2-7
clone size: -
V gene: TRBV3-1/TRBV3-2

CDR3 protein: CASSQRRSSYEQYF
CDR3 DNA: TGTGCCAGCAGCCAACGACGGAGTTCCTACGAGCAGTACTTC
D gene: -
J gene: TRBJ2-7
clone size: -
V gene: TRBV11-3

CDR3 protein: CASSYDVGQQPQHF
CDR3 DNA: TGTGCCAGCAGTTACGACGTGGGACAACAGCCCCAGCATTTT
D gene: -
J gene: TRBJ1-5
clone size: once
V gene: TRBV6-2/TRBV6-3

CDR3 protein: CASSREGNQPQHF
CDR3 DNA: TGTGCCAGCAGCAGGGAAGGCAATCAGCCCCAGCATTTT
D gene: -
J gene: TRBJ1-5
clone size: -
V gene: TRBV7-8

CDR3 protein: CASSQGDRDSYEQYF
CDR3 DNA: TGCGCCAGCAGCCAAGGGGACAGGGATTCCTACGAGCAGTACTTC
D gene: TRBD1
J gene: TRBJ2-7
clone size: -
V gene: TRBV4-1

CDR3 protein: CSVDDRGRNTGELFF
CDR3 DNA: TGCAGCGTCGATGACAGGGGGCGGAACACCGGGGAGCTGTTTTTT
D gene: TRBD1
J gene: TRBJ2-2
clone size: -
V gene: TRBV29-1

CDR3 protein: CASSSGTIVQPQHF
CDR3 DNA: TGTGCCAGCAGCTCAGGGACAATAGTTCAGCCCCAGCATTTT
D gene: -
J gene: TRBJ1-5
clone size: few
V gene: TRBV11-2

CDR3 protein: CSVRDSQNIQYF
CDR3 DNA: TGCAGCGTCCGGGACAGTCAAAACATTCAGTACTTC
D gene: TRBD1
J gene: TRBJ2-4
clone size: -
V gene: TRBV29-1

CDR3 protein: CASSYSEGNQPQHF
CDR3 DNA: TGTGCCAGCAGTTACTCTGAGGGTAATCAGCCCCAGCATTTT
D gene: -
J gene: TRBJ1-5
clone size: -
V gene: TRBV6-6

CDR3 protein: CASSFSRGDGYTF
CDR3 DNA: TGTGCCAGCAGTTTTAGCAGGGGAGATGGCTACACCTTC
D gene: -
J gene: TRBJ1-2
clone size: -
V gene: TRBV27

CDR3 protein: CASSIGRVVASGADTQYF
CDR3 DNA: TGTGCCAGTAGTATCGGGCGCGTTGTGGCTAGCGGTGCAGATACGCAGTATTTT
D gene: TRBD2
J gene: TRBJ2-3
clone size: -
V gene: TRBV19

CDR3 protein: CASSPDGGASDTQYF
CDR3 DNA: TGTGCCAGCAGCCCAGACGGGGGGGCATCAGATACGCAGTATTTT
D gene: TRBD2
J gene: TRBJ2-3
clone size: once
V gene: TRBV9

CDR3 protein: CSVGRGGRTDTQYF
CDR3 DNA: TGCAGCGTTGGACGGGGGGGCAGGACGGATACGCAGTATTTT
D gene: TRBD2
J gene: TRBJ2-3
clone size: -
V gene: TRBV29-1

CDR3 protein: CASSSITGLGSTDTQYF
CDR3 DNA: TGTGCCAGCAGCTCCATTACAGGGTTAGGTAGCACAGATACGCAGTATTTT
D gene: -
J gene: TRBJ2-3
clone size: -
V gene: TRBV7-2

CDR3 protein: CASSPRTGITDTQYF
CDR3 DNA: TGTGCCAGCAGCCCGCGGACAGGGATCACAGATACGCAGTATTTT
D gene: TRBD1
J gene: TRBJ2-3
clone size: -
V gene: TRBV5-4

CDR3 protein: CASSMDSTNYGYTF
CDR3 DNA: TGTGCCAGTAGTATGGACAGCACTAACTATGGCTACACCTTC
D gene: -
J gene: TRBJ1-2
clone size: -
V gene: TRBV19

CDR3 protein: CAWSTGSYGYTF
CDR3 DNA: TGTGCCTGGTCGACGGGTAGCTATGGCTACACCTTC
D gene: -
J gene: TRBJ1-2
clone size: -
V gene: TRBV30

CDR3 protein: CSVGLASNTGELFF
CDR3 DNA: TGCAGCGTTGGACTAGCCTCGAACACCGGGGAGCTGTTTTTT
D gene: TRBD2
J gene: TRBJ2-2
clone size: -
V gene: TRBV29-1

CDR3 protein: CASSLARGQNTEAFF
CDR3 DNA: TGTGCCAGCAGCTTAGCTCGGGGGCAGAACACTGAAGCTTTCTTT
D gene: -
J gene: TRBJ1-1
clone size: -
V gene: TRBV7-8

CDR3 protein: CATSRGGTQYF
CDR3 DNA: TGTGCCACCTCCCGGGGGGGCACGCAGTATTTT
D gene: TRBD2
J gene: TRBJ2-3
clone size: -
V gene: TRBV24-1

CDR3 protein: CASSKGPLGSGTCTDTQYF
CDR3 DNA: TGTGCCAGCAGCAAAGGCCCACTCGGTAGCGGGACATGCACAGATACGCAGTATTTT
D gene: -
J gene: TRBJ2-3
clone size: once
V gene: TRBV21-1

CDR3 protein: CASSPRDLTYEQYF
CDR3 DNA: TGCGCCAGCAGCCCCCGGGACCTAACCTACGAGCAGTACTTC
D gene: -
J gene: TRBJ2-7
clone size: -
V gene: TRBV5-1

CDR3 protein: CASSPRPLLVPYEQYF
CDR3 DNA: TGTGCCAGCAGCCCACGACCCCTACTAGTACCGTACGAGCAGTACTTC
D gene: -
J gene: TRBJ2-7
clone size: -
V gene: TRBV11-2

CDR3 protein: CASSPGTGSSYSNQPQHF
CDR3 DNA: TGCGCCAGCAGCCCAGGGACAGGGAGTAGTTATAGCAATCAGCCCCAGCATTTT
D gene: TRBD1
J gene: TRBJ1-5
clone size: -
V gene: TRBV4-1

CDR3 protein: CASSTRTGATNEKLFF
CDR3 DNA: TGTGCCAGCAGCACGCGGACAGGAGCAACTAATGAAAAACTGTTTTTT
D gene: TRBD1
J gene: TRBJ1-4
clone size: -
V gene: TRBV9

CDR3 protein: CASRGLAGMGEQYF
CDR3 DNA: TGTGCCAGCAGGGGACTGGCCGGTATGGGCGAGCAGTACTTC
D gene: -
J gene: TRBJ2-7
clone size: once
V gene: TRBV27

CDR3 protein: CAISQGHTYEQYF
CDR3 DNA: TGTGCCATCAGCCAGGGCCACACCTACGAGCAGTACTTC
D gene: -
J gene: TRBJ2-7
clone size: -
V gene: TRBV10-3

CDR3 protein: CASSIVDRVREQYF
CDR3 DNA: TGTGCCAGTAGTATCGTGGACAGGGTTCGGGAGCAGTACTTC
D gene: TRBD1
J gene: TRBJ2-7
clone size: -
V gene: TRBV19

CDR3 protein: CATSDFISGGDSIQPQHF
CDR3 DNA: TGTGCCACCAGTGATTTCATTTCTGGGGGGGACTCTATTCAGCCCCAGCATTTT
D gene: -
J gene: TRBJ1-5
clone size: -
V gene: TRBV24-1

CDR3 protein: CASSYAAPYNEQFF
CDR3 DNA: TGTGCCAGCAGTTACGCGGCTCCCTACAATGAGCAGTTCTTC
D gene: -
J gene: TRBJ2-1
clone size: -
V gene: TRBV6-2/TRBV6-3

CDR3 protein: CASSSGSYEQYF
CDR3 DNA: TGTGCCAGCAGCTCGGGGTCCTACGAGCAGTACTTC
D gene: -
J gene: TRBJ2-7
clone size: -
V gene: TRBV5-4

CDR3 protein: CASSADHGTSSSDTQYF
CDR3 DNA: TGTGCCAGCAGCGCCGATCATGGGACTAGCTCCTCAGATACGCAGTATTTT
D gene: TRBD2
J gene: TRBJ2-3
clone size: -
V gene: TRBV6-2/TRBV6-3

CDR3 protein: CASSTPAEQFF
CDR3 DNA: TGTGCCAGTAGTACTCCTGCAGAGCAGTTCTTC
D gene: -
J gene: TRBJ2-1
clone size: -
V gene: TRBV19

CDR3 protein: CASSQETGALEKLFF
CDR3 DNA: TGCGCCAGCAGCCAAGAAACCGGAGCTCTTGAAAAACTGTTTTTT
D gene: -
J gene: TRBJ1-4
clone size: -
V gene: TRBV4-1

CDR3 protein: CASSYERGVSNEQFF
CDR3 DNA: TGTGCCAGCAGTTACGAGCGGGGGGTCTCTAATGAGCAGTTCTTC
D gene: TRBD2
J gene: TRBJ2-1
clone size: -
V gene: TRBV6-5

CDR3 protein: CASSLEVQETQYF
CDR3 DNA: TGCGCCAGCAGCCTAGAGGTCCAGGAGACCCAGTACTTC
D gene: -
J gene: TRBJ2-5
clone size: -
V gene: TRBV4-3

CDR3 protein: CSASLSSSVGTQYF
CDR3 DNA: TGCAGTGCTAGTCTGTCTAGCTCGGTCGGTACGCAGTATTTT
D gene: -
J gene: TRBJ2-3
clone size: once
V gene: TRBV20-1

CDR3 protein: CASSDSPWGDRENTEAFF
CDR3 DNA: TGTGCCAGCAGCGATTCTCCATGGGGAGACAGGGAGAACACTGAAGCTTTCTTT
D gene: TRBD1
J gene: TRBJ1-1
clone size: -
V gene: TRBV9

CDR3 protein: CASSLRDWDPPQHF
CDR3 DNA: TGTGCCAGCAGCTTGAGGGACTGGGATCCGCCCCAGCATTTT
D gene: -
J gene: TRBJ1-5
clone size: -
V gene: TRBV5-5

CDR3 protein: CASSLGPMVRTSSGNTIYF
CDR3 DNA: TGTGCCAGCAGCTTGGGCCCTATGGTGCGAACTAGCTCTGGAAACACCATATATTTT
D gene: -
J gene: TRBJ1-3
clone size: -
V gene: TRBV5-4

CDR3 protein: CASSLADPRQSKYSPLHF
CDR3 DNA: TGTGCCAGCAGCTTAGCCGATCCGAGACAGTCGAAATATTCACCCCTCCACTTT
D gene: -
J gene: TRBJ1-6
clone size: few
V gene: TRBV7-9

CDR3 protein: CASSQGGVVYGYTF
CDR3 DNA: TGTGCCAGCAGCCAAGGGGGGGTTGTCTATGGCTACACCTTC
D gene: -
J gene: TRBJ1-2
clone size: -
V gene: TRBV4-2

CDR3 protein: CASSPRSAGARPGANVLTF
CDR3 DNA: TGTGCCAGTAGCCCTCGCTCAGCGGGGGCTCGGCCTGGGGCCAACGTCCTGACTTTC
D gene: TRBD2
J gene: TRBJ2-6
clone size: -
V gene: TRBV19

CDR3 protein: CASSNLQGTNEKLFF
CDR3 DNA: TGCGCCAGCAGCAACCTACAGGGAACTAATGAAAAACTGTTTTTT
D gene: -
J gene: TRBJ1-4
clone size: few
V gene: TRBV5-1

CDR3 protein: CASSPEAGTEAFF
CDR3 DNA: TGTGCCAGCAGCCCCGAGGCCGGCACTGAAGCTTTCTTT
D gene: -
J gene: TRBJ1-1
clone size: -
V gene: TRBV5-5

CDR3 protein: CASSLSGTLFRGANEQFF
CDR3 DNA: TGTGCCAGCAGCTTATCCGGGACACTCTTTCGGGGGGCTAATGAGCAGTTCTTC
D gene: -
J gene: TRBJ2-1
clone size: -
V gene: TRBV11-2

CDR3 protein: CASSEGQGMLYEQYF
CDR3 DNA: TGCGCCAGCAGCGAGGGACAGGGGATGCTCTACGAGCAGTACTTC
D gene: TRBD1
J gene: TRBJ2-7
clone size: once
V gene: TRBV5-1

CDR3 protein: CAISEPSEGAMNTEAFF
CDR3 DNA: TGTGCCATCAGTGAGCCCTCCGAGGGGGCCATGAACACTGAAGCTTTCTTT
D gene: TRBD1
J gene: TRBJ1-1
clone size: -
V gene: TRBV10-3

CDR3 protein: CASSLGIADAYEQYF
CDR3 DNA: TGTGCCAGCAGCTTGGGAATAGCGGATGCCTACGAGCAGTACTTC
D gene: -
J gene: TRBJ2-7
clone size: -
V gene: TRBV5-4

CDR3 protein: CASSQEGQGGYGYTF
CDR3 DNA: TGCGCCAGCAGCCAAGAAGGACAGGGCGGCTATGGCTACACCTTC
D gene: TRBD1
J gene: TRBJ1-2
clone size: -
V gene: TRBV4-3

CDR3 protein: CASSLYNRPALSPLHF
CDR3 DNA: TGTGCCAGCAGTTTATATAACAGGCCGGCGTTATCACCCCTCCACTTT
D gene: -
J gene: TRBJ1-6
clone size: -
V gene: TRBV28

CDR3 protein: CASSLRPGGKEKLFF
CDR3 DNA: TGTGCCAGCAGCTTACGTCCAGGGGGAAAAGAAAAACTGTTTTTT
D gene: TRBD1
J gene: TRBJ1-4
clone size: -
V gene: TRBV7-9

CDR3 protein: CASSLEGVFGLSYEQYF
CDR3 DNA: TGTGCCAGCAGCCTCGAGGGAGTTTTTGGGCTCTCCTACGAGCAGTACTTC
D gene: -
J gene: TRBJ2-7
clone size: -
V gene: TRBV3-1/TRBV3-2

CDR3 protein: CASSLVPSSPLHF
CDR3 DNA: TGTGCCAGCAGCTTAGTCCCCAGTTCACCCCTCCACTTT
D gene: -
J gene: TRBJ1-6
clone size: -
V gene: TRBV7-2